This is a list of T cell receptor beta chains from one sample in a study of beta chain features in type 1 diabetes. TCRdb's table, derived via immunoSEQ multiplex PCR, lists solely in-frame clones and lacks some. Seen here are more than 250,000 clones, around 20% observed once, and the top ten hold 0.028%. Sequenced input: naive CD4+ T cells from blood. These receptors were obtained from a woman between 40 and 55 years old with type 1 diabetes. Both conserved end residues are part of each CDR3. The D gene is left open where the match is weak. The size of a clone is reported for some rows only, either as once, few or many, or as a class for expanded clones.

TRBV29-1	.	few	TRBJ1-1	TGCAGCGCCGAAGGACAGTTGAACACTGAAGCTTTCTTT	CSAEGQLNTEAFF
TRBV15	.	few	TRBJ2-1	TGTGCCACCAGCAGAGTAGTTACTACCTACAATGAGCAGTTCTTC	CATSRVVTTYNEQFF
TRBV6-6	TRBD1	once	TRBJ2-1	TGTGCCAGCAGTGGACAGGGGAGGGATGAGCAGTTCTTC	CASSGQGRDEQFF
TRBV4-1	TRBD2	.	TRBJ2-2	TGCGCCAGCAGCCAAAAGGAGCGGGGGAACACCGGGGAGCTGTTTTTT	CASSQKERGNTGELFF
TRBV4-2	TRBD2	few	TRBJ2-3	TGTGCCAGCAGCCAAGATGGTAGCGGGGGCACAGATACGCAGTATTTT	CASSQDGSGGTDTQYF
TRBV7-9	.	.	TRBJ1-1	TGTGCCAGCAGCCCCGGACACGTCTCTGAAGCTTTCTTT	CASSPGHVSEAFF
TRBV5-4	TRBD1	.	TRBJ1-1	TGTGCCAGCAGCTTGGGCGGACAGGTGAACACTGAAGCTTTCTTT	CASSLGGQVNTEAFF
TRBV12-5	TRBD2	few	TRBJ2-2	TGTGCTAGTGGTATAACGGGGGGGGCCCCGAACACCGGGGAGCTGTTTTTT	CASGITGGAPNTGELFF
TRBV5-4	TRBD1	.	TRBJ1-1	TGTGCCAGCAGCCGAATAGGACAGGGTATAATGAACACTGAAGCTTTCTTT	CASSRIGQGIMNTEAFF
TRBV28	TRBD2	few	TRBJ2-7	TGTGCCAGCAGTTCCTCTAGCGGGCCCTCCTACGAGCAGTACTTC	CASSSSSGPSYEQYF
TRBV7-3	TRBD2	.	TRBJ2-1	TGTGCCAGCAGCTTAAGACATTTTACTAGCGGCTCCTACAATGAGCAGTTCTTC	CASSLRHFTSGSYNEQFF
TRBV30	.	.	TRBJ2-7	TGTGCCTGGAGTACCCGGACTAAAATAGGCCACGAGCAGTACTTC	CAWSTRTKIGHEQYF
TRBV28	TRBD2	.	TRBJ2-1	TGTGCCAGCGGGAGGGTTCCGTTCTTC	CASGRVPFF
TRBV19	.	.	TRBJ1-1	TGTGCCAGTAGTTTGGGACAACTAAGCGCTTTCTTT	CASSLGQLSAFF
TRBV7-2	.	.	TRBJ2-3	TGTGCCAGCAGCCCCCGGACTCAGGATACGCAGTATTTT	CASSPRTQDTQYF
TRBV9	TRBD1	few	TRBJ2-7	TGTGCCAGCAGCTCGGGACAGGGCTACGAGCAGTACTTC	CASSSGQGYEQYF
TRBV7-3	.	.	TRBJ2-1	TGTGCCAGCAGCGCGGGGCCTTTGCAGTTCTTC	CASSAGPLQFF
TRBV9	.	.	TRBJ1-1	TGTGCCAGCAGCGTAGAAGGGGGAAAAACTGAAGCTTTCTTT	CASSVEGGKTEAFF
TRBV7-3	.	few	TRBJ1-1	TGTGCCAGCAGCCCTCAGGGGAGCACTGAAGCTTTCTTT	CASSPQGSTEAFF
TRBV9	TRBD1	.	TRBJ2-5	TGTGCCAGCAGCGTAGCGGGACAGAGACAAGAGACCCAGTACTTC	CASSVAGQRQETQYF
TRBV10-3	.	.	TRBJ2-5	TGTGCCATCAGTGAGTCGAAGGGGATCGAGACCCAGTACTTC	CAISESKGIETQYF
TRBV18	TRBD1	.	TRBJ2-7	TGTGCCAGCTCACCACAGGAGTCGGGACAGAGCGTAGGCTACGAGCAGTACTTC	CASSPQESGQSVGYEQYF
TRBV4-3	.	few	TRBJ1-1	TGCGCCAGCAGCCCGCAGACAGTTAACACTGAAGCTTTCTTT	CASSPQTVNTEAFF
TRBV4-2	TRBD2	few	TRBJ2-7	TGTGCCAGCAGCCAGATTTCCGGGACTAGCGCTTACGAGCAGTACTTC	CASSQISGTSAYEQYF
TRBV7-9	TRBD2	.	TRBJ2-3	TGTTCCACCGGGGACTACACAGATACGCAGTATTTT	CSTGDYTDTQYF
TRBV5-1	.	few	TRBJ1-5	TGCGCCAGCAGCTTGGGGAGAAATCAGCCCCAGCATTTT	CASSLGRNQPQHF
TRBV6-6	TRBD1	.	TRBJ1-1	TGTGCCAGCAGGGGGACAGCGAACACTGAAGCTTTCTTT	CASRGTANTEAFF
TRBV10-3	.	few	TRBJ2-2	TGTGCCATCAGTGCCATCACCGGGGAGCTGTTTTTT	CAISAITGELFF
TRBV27	.	.	TRBJ2-7	TGTGCCAGCAGTTTCGGGCTAGCGAACGAGCAGTACTTC	CASSFGLANEQYF
TRBV5-1	.	.	TRBJ2-7	TGCGCCAGCAGCTTAATGGAGTCGTGGAACGAGCAGTACTTC	CASSLMESWNEQYF
TRBV20-1	.	.	TRBJ1-1	TGCAGTGCAGGTTCGGGGACTGAAGCTTTCTTT	CSAGSGTEAFF
TRBV6-5	TRBD1	.	TRBJ1-2	TGTGCCAGCACGGACAGGGGGCCCTATGGCTACACCTTC	CASTDRGPYGYTF
TRBV29-1	.	few	TRBJ1-2	TGCAGCGTACGACAGGACATCGATGGCTACACCTTC	CSVRQDIDGYTF
TRBV5-1	TRBD2	few	TRBJ2-7	TGCGCCAGCAGCTTGGGACCCACAGCGGGGGTATACGAGCAGTACTTC	CASSLGPTAGVYEQYF
TRBV9	TRBD1	.	TRBJ1-1	TGTGCCAGCAGCGCCCGGACAGGGTCCACTGAAGCTTTCTTT	CASSARTGSTEAFF
TRBV7-2	TRBD1	few	TRBJ2-6	TGTGCCAGCAGTGGACCACCGGGACAGGGGAACTCCGGGGCCAACGTCCTGACTTTC	CASSGPPGQGNSGANVLTF
TRBV30	TRBD1	.	TRBJ1-1	TGTGCCTCGCTCAGGGGGCGTGAAGCTTTCTTT	CASLRGREAFF
TRBV25-1	TRBD1	.	TRBJ2-7	TGTGCCAGCAGTGAATCCCTGGACAGGAACTCCTACGAGCAGTACTTC	CASSESLDRNSYEQYF
TRBV19	.	few	TRBJ1-5	TGTGCCAGTAGTATGGCAGGGGCGCAGGGCAATCAGCCCCAGCATTTT	CASSMAGAQGNQPQHF
TRBV9	.	.	TRBJ2-7	TGTGCCAGCAGCGTACAAGCTGATGCGGCCTACGAGCAGTACTTC	CASSVQADAAYEQYF
TRBV4-3	TRBD1	.	TRBJ1-1	TGCGCCAGCAGCCAAGATTTAACGAGGGGGCGGATGAACACTGAAGCTTTCTTT	CASSQDLTRGRMNTEAFF